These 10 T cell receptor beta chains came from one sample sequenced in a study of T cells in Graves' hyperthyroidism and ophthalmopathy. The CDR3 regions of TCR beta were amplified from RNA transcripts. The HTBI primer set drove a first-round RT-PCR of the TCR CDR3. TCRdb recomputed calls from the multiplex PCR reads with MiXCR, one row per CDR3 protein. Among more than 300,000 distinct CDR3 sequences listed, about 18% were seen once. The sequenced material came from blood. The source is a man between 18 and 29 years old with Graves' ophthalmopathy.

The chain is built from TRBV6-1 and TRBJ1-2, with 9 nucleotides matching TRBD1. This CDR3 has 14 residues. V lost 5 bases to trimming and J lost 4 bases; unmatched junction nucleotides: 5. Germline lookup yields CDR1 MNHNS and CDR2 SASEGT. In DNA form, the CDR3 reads TGTGCCAGCAGTATACAGGGGGCGTTCTATGGCTACACCTTC. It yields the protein CASSIQGAFYGYTF.

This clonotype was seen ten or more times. CDR3 nucleotides: TGTGCCAGCTCACCTCTCCTGGGAGGTGGCGAGCAGTACTTC. This translates into CASSPLLGGGEQYF. This rearrangement joins TRBV18 to TRBJ2-7, with TRBD2 as a possible D gene (6 bases). CDR1 and CDR2 from the germline V gene are KGHSH and LQKENI. CDR3 size: 14 residues. V gave up 3 bases and J gave up 6 bases, with 15 bases separating them. The entire variable domain, with the rest obtained from reference TRBV18 and TRBJ2-7, is as follows: NAGVMQNPRHLVRRRGQEARLRCSPMKGHSHVYWYRQLPEEGLKFMVYLQKENIIDESGMPKERFSAEFPKEGPSILRIQQVVRGDSAAYFCASSPLLGGGEQYFGPGTRLTVT.

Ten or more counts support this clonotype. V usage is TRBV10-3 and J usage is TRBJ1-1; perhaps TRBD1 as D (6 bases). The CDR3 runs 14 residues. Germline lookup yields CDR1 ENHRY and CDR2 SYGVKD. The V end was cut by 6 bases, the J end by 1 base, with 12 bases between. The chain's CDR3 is CAIRRTDQNTEAFF. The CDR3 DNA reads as TGTGCCATCAGGAGGACAGACCAGAACACTGAAGCTTTCTTT.

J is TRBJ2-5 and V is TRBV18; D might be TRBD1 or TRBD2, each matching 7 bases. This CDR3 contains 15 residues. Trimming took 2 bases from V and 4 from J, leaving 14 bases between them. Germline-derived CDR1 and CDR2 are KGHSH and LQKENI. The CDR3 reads CASSPFRGGRETQYF. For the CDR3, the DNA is TGTGCCAGCTCACCATTCAGGGGGGGAAGAGAGACCCAGTACTTC.

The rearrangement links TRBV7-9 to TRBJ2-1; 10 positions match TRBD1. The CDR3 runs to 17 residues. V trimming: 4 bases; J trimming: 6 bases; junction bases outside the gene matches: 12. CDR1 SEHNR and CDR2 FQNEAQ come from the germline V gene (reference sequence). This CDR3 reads CASSSRAPGQGTNEQFF. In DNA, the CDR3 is TGTGCCAGCAGCTCCCGAGCCCCGGGACAGGGGACCAATGAGCAGTTCTTC.

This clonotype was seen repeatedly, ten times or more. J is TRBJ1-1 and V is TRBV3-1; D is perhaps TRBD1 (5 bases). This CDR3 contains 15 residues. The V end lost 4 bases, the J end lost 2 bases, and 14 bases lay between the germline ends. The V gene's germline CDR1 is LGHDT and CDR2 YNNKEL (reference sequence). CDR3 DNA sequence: TGTGCCAGCAGCCCCTGGGGGGGAGGCAACACTGAAGCTTTCTTT. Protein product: CASSPWGGGNTEAFF. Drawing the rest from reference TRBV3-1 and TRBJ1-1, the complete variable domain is DTAVSQTPKYLVTQMGNDKSIKCEQNLGHDTMYWYKQDSKKFLKIMFSYNNKELIINETVPNRFSPKSPDKAHLNLHINSLELGDSAVYFCASSPWGGGNTEAFFGQGTRLTVV.

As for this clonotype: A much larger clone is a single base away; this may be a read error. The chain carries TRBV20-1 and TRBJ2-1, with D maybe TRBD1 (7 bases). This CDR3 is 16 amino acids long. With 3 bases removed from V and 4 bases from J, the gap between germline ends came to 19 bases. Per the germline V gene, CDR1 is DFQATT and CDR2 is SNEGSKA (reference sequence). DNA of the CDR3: TGCAGTGCTAGCTCGCAGGGGGGCCGTGGGTACAATGAGCAGTTCTTC. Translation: CSASSQGGRGYNEQFF.

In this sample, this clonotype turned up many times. CDR3 in DNA: TGTGCCAGCAGAAACAAGGACAGGGCCCAAGAGACCCAGTACTTC. This gives the protein CASRNKDRAQETQYF. The genes are TRBV12-3 or TRBV12-4 and TRBJ2-5; 8 nucleotides line up with TRBD1. This CDR3 has 15 residues. With V trimmed by 6 bases and J by 1 base, 7 bases remained unmatched.

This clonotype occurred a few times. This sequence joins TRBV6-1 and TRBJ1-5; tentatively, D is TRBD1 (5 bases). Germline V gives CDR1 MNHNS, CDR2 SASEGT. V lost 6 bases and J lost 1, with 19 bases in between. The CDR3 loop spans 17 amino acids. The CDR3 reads CASSPKGWQGSNQPQHF. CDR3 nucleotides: TGTGCCAGCAGCCCGAAAGGGTGGCAGGGCAGCAATCAGCCCCAGCATTTT.

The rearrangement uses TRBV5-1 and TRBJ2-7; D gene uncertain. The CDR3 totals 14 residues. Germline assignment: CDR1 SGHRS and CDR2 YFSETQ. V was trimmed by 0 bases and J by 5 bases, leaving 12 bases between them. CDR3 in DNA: TGCGCCAGCAGCTTGGATCTTTCTATGGACGAGCAGTACTTC. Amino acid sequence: CASSLDLSMDEQYF.